These T cell receptor beta chains were read from a single sample in a study of regulatory T cells in long-lasting Graves disease. A single record per CDR3 protein comes from TCRdb applying MiXCR to the multiplex PCR reads. The profile shows around 510,000 distinct CDR3 sequences, around 21% of them singletons. Specimen: peripheral blood mononuclear cells (PBMCs), collected when the disease was refractory, from a patient treated with antithyroid drugs. The receptor set was obtained from a female donor with Graves disease. Each CDR3 is given with its conserved first and last residue. The order of the fields is V gene, D gene, J gene, clone size, CDR3 DNA, CDR3 protein. A D gene is named only where the DNA matches it firmly. Clone size is given for some rows only: seen once, a few or many times, or a class if the clone is expanded.

v_call: TRBV28; d_call: NA; j_call: TRBJ1-5; clone_size: many; cdr3_nt: TGTGCCAGCAGTTTACCCGTTCAGCCCCAGCATTTT; cdr3_aa: CASSLPVQPQHF
v_call: TRBV7-8; d_call: TRBD2; j_call: TRBJ2-7; clone_size: many; cdr3_nt: TGTGCCAGCAGCCCTGCGGAACTAGCGGGAGTAGAGCAGTACTTC; cdr3_aa: CASSPAELAGVEQYF
v_call: TRBV5-1; d_call: NA; j_call: TRBJ2-7; clone_size: NA; cdr3_nt: TGCGCCAGCAGCTTCCAGCAGGGGCTAGACGAGCAGTACTTC; cdr3_aa: CASSFQQGLDEQYF
v_call: TRBV6-1; d_call: NA; j_call: TRBJ2-7; clone_size: NA; cdr3_nt: TGTGCCAGCAGTCCCGGTGACAGTTCCTACGAGCAGTACTTC; cdr3_aa: CASSPGDSSYEQYF
v_call: TRBV28; d_call: NA; j_call: TRBJ2-2; clone_size: many; cdr3_nt: TGTGCCAGCAGGGATCTCGCGAACACCGGGGAGCTGTTTTTT; cdr3_aa: CASRDLANTGELFF
v_call: TRBV6-5; d_call: TRBD2; j_call: TRBJ2-7; clone_size: many; cdr3_nt: TGTGCCAGCAGTTCGCGGACTAGCAGCCTGTTCGAGCAGTACTTC; cdr3_aa: CASSSRTSSLFEQYF
v_call: TRBV4-3; d_call: NA; j_call: TRBJ1-5; clone_size: few; cdr3_nt: TGCGCCAGCAGCCAGGCTTGGGGGAGCAATCAGCCCCAGCATTTT; cdr3_aa: CASSQAWGSNQPQHF
v_call: TRBV5-1; d_call: NA; j_call: TRBJ1-1; clone_size: NA; cdr3_nt: TGCGCCAGCAACCCCGTTGGAGGGTGGAACTCTGAAGCTTTCTTT; cdr3_aa: CASNPVGGWNSEAFF
v_call: TRBV28; d_call: NA; j_call: TRBJ1-2; clone_size: many; cdr3_nt: TGTGCCAGCAGTTTATTACGGGGGGGAAGGAGTGGCTACACCTTC; cdr3_aa: CASSLLRGGRSGYTF
v_call: TRBV19; d_call: NA; j_call: TRBJ2-7; clone_size: NA; cdr3_nt: TGTGCCAGTAGTATAGTCAGGGAACCCCCGTGGGACGAGCAGTACTTC; cdr3_aa: CASSIVREPPWDEQYF
v_call: TRBV5-1; d_call: TRBD1; j_call: TRBJ1-1; clone_size: NA; cdr3_nt: TGCGCCAGCAGCCTAATGCGGACAGGAGGGAACACTGAAGCTTTCTTT; cdr3_aa: CASSLMRTGGNTEAFF
v_call: TRBV27; d_call: NA; j_call: TRBJ1-3; clone_size: NA; cdr3_nt: TGTGCCAGCAGTTACGCCAGGGATTCGGGCACCATATATTTT; cdr3_aa: CASSYARDSGTIYF
v_call: TRBV27; d_call: NA; j_call: TRBJ1-2; clone_size: NA; cdr3_nt: TGTGCCAGCAGTCCCCACTCGGAAGGGGACTATGGCTACACCTTC; cdr3_aa: CASSPHSEGDYGYTF
v_call: TRBV27; d_call: NA; j_call: TRBJ1-2; clone_size: many; cdr3_nt: TGTGCCAGCAATCCCTCAGGGGAGAGCTATGGCTACACCTTC; cdr3_aa: CASNPSGESYGYTF
v_call: TRBV28; d_call: NA; j_call: TRBJ2-5; clone_size: many; cdr3_nt: TGTGCCAGCAGTTTAGGGGGTTCCAGTGGCGAGACCCAGTACTTC; cdr3_aa: CASSLGGSSGETQYF
v_call: TRBV19; d_call: NA; j_call: TRBJ1-5; clone_size: NA; cdr3_nt: TGTGCCAGTACCGCCGCACCCAGGTCCCTAAACCGTAATCAGCCCCAGCATTTT; cdr3_aa: CASTAAPRSLNRNQPQHF
v_call: TRBV7-3; d_call: NA; j_call: TRBJ2-7; clone_size: many; cdr3_nt: TGTGCCAGCAGCTTAAGCGGGAATCCCTCCTACGAGCAGTACTTC; cdr3_aa: CASSLSGNPSYEQYF
v_call: TRBV18; d_call: NA; j_call: TRBJ1-1; clone_size: once; cdr3_nt: TGTGCCAGCTCACCTTCCCAGGGGCAGAACACTGTAGCTTTCTTT; cdr3_aa: CASSPSQGQNTVAFF
v_call: TRBV7-3; d_call: NA; j_call: TRBJ1-2; clone_size: few; cdr3_nt: TGTGCCAGCAGCTCGGAGCGGATTGACGTTCCCTACACCTTC; cdr3_aa: CASSSERIDVPYTF
v_call: TRBV6-2/TRBV6-3; d_call: NA; j_call: TRBJ1-2; clone_size: NA; cdr3_nt: TGTGCCAGCAGGCACCATGTGAACACCGGGGAGGGGTTGGATGGCTACACCTTC; cdr3_aa: CASRHHVNTGEGLDGYTF
v_call: TRBV6-2/TRBV6-3; d_call: NA; j_call: TRBJ2-5; clone_size: NA; cdr3_nt: TGTGCCAGCAAAGGACTCCCTCAAGGCCCCGTCTTC; cdr3_aa: CASKGLPQGPVF
v_call: TRBV27; d_call: TRBD1; j_call: TRBJ1-5; clone_size: many; cdr3_nt: TGTGCCAGCAGTTTATACCCACCGACAGGGCTGGAAAGCAATCAGCCCCAGCATTTT; cdr3_aa: CASSLYPPTGLESNQPQHF
v_call: TRBV20-1; d_call: NA; j_call: TRBJ1-5; clone_size: NA; cdr3_nt: TGCAGTGTTCCGGGCCGAGATCAGCCCCAGCATTTT; cdr3_aa: CSVPGRDQPQHF
v_call: TRBV30; d_call: NA; j_call: TRBJ1-2; clone_size: NA; cdr3_nt: TGTGCCTGGAGCCGAACAGGGTCTGGCTATGGCTACACCTTC; cdr3_aa: CAWSRTGSGYGYTF
v_call: TRBV6-1; d_call: NA; j_call: TRBJ1-5; clone_size: few; cdr3_nt: TGTGCCAGCCGCTCGACTAGTACCCCATATAGCAATCAGCCCCAGCATTTT; cdr3_aa: CASRSTSTPYSNQPQHF
v_call: TRBV20-1; d_call: NA; j_call: TRBJ2-1; clone_size: few; cdr3_nt: TGCAGTGCTGAACAGGGCTCCTACAATGAGCAGTTCTTC; cdr3_aa: CSAEQGSYNEQFF
v_call: TRBV28; d_call: NA; j_call: TRBJ1-5; clone_size: many; cdr3_nt: TGTGCCAGCAGTTTAGGGTCGGGTAGCAATCAGCCCCAGCATTTT; cdr3_aa: CASSLGSGSNQPQHF
v_call: TRBV6-2/TRBV6-3; d_call: TRBD2; j_call: TRBJ2-2; clone_size: NA; cdr3_nt: TGTGCCAGCGTAAGACTAGCGGGGAACACCGGGGAGCTGTTTTTT; cdr3_aa: CASVRLAGNTGELFF
v_call: TRBV19; d_call: NA; j_call: TRBJ2-2; clone_size: NA; cdr3_nt: TGTGCCAGTAGTATGGTAGAGTCCGGGGAGCTGTTTTTT; cdr3_aa: CASSMVESGELFF
v_call: TRBV11-2; d_call: TRBD1; j_call: TRBJ1-3; clone_size: few; cdr3_nt: TGTGCCGGCAGCCGGACAGGGGCGCACCCGTCTGGAAACACCATATATTTT; cdr3_aa: CAGSRTGAHPSGNTIYF
v_call: TRBV5-1; d_call: TRBD2; j_call: TRBJ2-7; clone_size: few; cdr3_nt: TGCGCCAGCAGCAAGACTAGCGGGATCTCCTACGAGCAGTACTTC; cdr3_aa: CASSKTSGISYEQYF
v_call: TRBV29-1; d_call: TRBD2; j_call: TRBJ2-1; clone_size: NA; cdr3_nt: TGCAGCGTTGAGGGGACTAGCGGGAGGGTAAATGAGCAGTTCTTC; cdr3_aa: CSVEGTSGRVNEQFF
v_call: TRBV5-1; d_call: TRBD1; j_call: TRBJ1-3; clone_size: few; cdr3_nt: TGCGCCAGCAGCCCGGACAGGGCGAAAGGAAACACCATATATTTT; cdr3_aa: CASSPDRAKGNTIYF
v_call: TRBV6-2/TRBV6-3; d_call: TRBD2; j_call: TRBJ2-1; clone_size: NA; cdr3_nt: TGTGCCAGCAGTGTACTAGCGCTCTCCTACAATGAGCAGTTCTTC; cdr3_aa: CASSVLALSYNEQFF
v_call: TRBV6-1; d_call: NA; j_call: TRBJ1-5; clone_size: many; cdr3_nt: TGTGCCAGCAGTGTGCGACTATATAATCAGCCCCAGCATTTT; cdr3_aa: CASSVRLYNQPQHF
v_call: TRBV27; d_call: TRBD1; j_call: TRBJ1-5; clone_size: many; cdr3_nt: TGTGCCAGCAGCCCTCAACGCCGGACAGGGCTTCCCGTTCCCCAGCATTTT; cdr3_aa: CASSPQRRTGLPVPQHF
v_call: TRBV7-8; d_call: NA; j_call: TRBJ2-7; clone_size: many; cdr3_nt: TGTGCCAGCAGCTCTGAACGGGACGAGCAGTACTTC; cdr3_aa: CASSSERDEQYF
v_call: TRBV6-9; d_call: TRBD2; j_call: TRBJ2-2; clone_size: many; cdr3_nt: TGTGCCAGCAGTTACGCGGCTGGTACTAGCGGAACCGGGGAGCTGTTTTTT; cdr3_aa: CASSYAAGTSGTGELFF
v_call: TRBV19; d_call: NA; j_call: TRBJ1-5; clone_size: many; cdr3_nt: TGTGCCAGTAGTATCTCGGGGGGTAGTAGCAATCAGCCCCAGCATTTT; cdr3_aa: CASSISGGSSNQPQHF
v_call: TRBV6-2/TRBV6-3; d_call: NA; j_call: TRBJ2-2; clone_size: NA; cdr3_nt: TGTGCCAGCAGGGGCCTTCGGGACACCGACACCGGGGAGCTGTTTTTT; cdr3_aa: CASRGLRDTDTGELFF
v_call: TRBV24-1; d_call: NA; j_call: TRBJ2-5; clone_size: many; cdr3_nt: TGTGCCACCAGTGACTGGGGGGAAGAGACCCAGTACTTC; cdr3_aa: CATSDWGEETQYF
v_call: TRBV5-1; d_call: NA; j_call: TRBJ2-2; clone_size: NA; cdr3_nt: TGCGCCAGCAGCTCGGGCCAGCCTTCCGGGGAGCTGTTTTTT; cdr3_aa: CASSSGQPSGELFF
v_call: TRBV7-3; d_call: NA; j_call: TRBJ2-7; clone_size: NA; cdr3_nt: TGTGCCAGCAGCTTATCTGGGGCTACGGAGCAGTACTTC; cdr3_aa: CASSLSGATEQYF
v_call: TRBV6-1; d_call: NA; j_call: TRBJ1-5; clone_size: many; cdr3_nt: TGTGCCAGCTACCAAACCGCAGCCTATAGCAATCAGCCCCAGCATTTT; cdr3_aa: CASYQTAAYSNQPQHF
v_call: TRBV28; d_call: TRBD1; j_call: TRBJ1-2; clone_size: many; cdr3_nt: TGTGCCAGCAGTTTAACAGGGGGAGGCTACACCTTC; cdr3_aa: CASSLTGGGYTF
v_call: TRBV11-1; d_call: NA; j_call: TRBJ1-1; clone_size: many; cdr3_nt: TGTGCCAGCAGCTCACGTCAGAGACTGAACACTGAAGCTTTCTTT; cdr3_aa: CASSSRQRLNTEAFF
v_call: TRBV30; d_call: NA; j_call: TRBJ2-7; clone_size: many; cdr3_nt: TGTGCCTGGAGTGTACAGATGGGCTCCTACGAGCAGTACTTC; cdr3_aa: CAWSVQMGSYEQYF
v_call: TRBV27; d_call: NA; j_call: TRBJ2-7; clone_size: few; cdr3_nt: TGTGCCAGCAGTGTGAATCAATACGAGCAGTACTTC; cdr3_aa: CASSVNQYEQYF
v_call: TRBV4-3; d_call: TRBD1; j_call: TRBJ1-2; clone_size: NA; cdr3_nt: TGCGCCAGCAGCCAAGATCGGGCAGGGGGCACTTTTGGCTACACCTTC; cdr3_aa: CASSQDRAGGTFGYTF
v_call: TRBV14; d_call: NA; j_call: TRBJ1-5; clone_size: few; cdr3_nt: TGTGCCAGCAGCCAAATTGGGACAAGTAGCAATCAGCCCCAGCATTTT; cdr3_aa: CASSQIGTSSNQPQHF
v_call: TRBV5-1; d_call: NA; j_call: TRBJ2-5; clone_size: few; cdr3_nt: TGCGCCAGCAGAACGACAGGCCTCCAAGAGACCCAGTACTTC; cdr3_aa: CASRTTGLQETQYF
v_call: TRBV29-1; d_call: NA; j_call: TRBJ2-3; clone_size: NA; cdr3_nt: TGCAGCGTCGGACAGTCCAGCACAGATACGCAGTATTTT; cdr3_aa: CSVGQSSTDTQYF
v_call: TRBV18; d_call: NA; j_call: TRBJ1-3; clone_size: NA; cdr3_nt: TGTGCCAGCTCACCCGACCGGGGGTTTAGTACTGGAAACACCATATATTTT; cdr3_aa: CASSPDRGFSTGNTIYF
v_call: TRBV27; d_call: TRBD2; j_call: TRBJ2-7; clone_size: NA; cdr3_nt: TGTGCCAGCCGACTAGCGTCAACCTACGAGCAGTACTTC; cdr3_aa: CASRLASTYEQYF
v_call: TRBV7-9; d_call: NA; j_call: TRBJ1-1; clone_size: many; cdr3_nt: TGTGCCAGCAGCCGGGCCATCGGGACTGAAGCTTTCTTT; cdr3_aa: CASSRAIGTEAFF